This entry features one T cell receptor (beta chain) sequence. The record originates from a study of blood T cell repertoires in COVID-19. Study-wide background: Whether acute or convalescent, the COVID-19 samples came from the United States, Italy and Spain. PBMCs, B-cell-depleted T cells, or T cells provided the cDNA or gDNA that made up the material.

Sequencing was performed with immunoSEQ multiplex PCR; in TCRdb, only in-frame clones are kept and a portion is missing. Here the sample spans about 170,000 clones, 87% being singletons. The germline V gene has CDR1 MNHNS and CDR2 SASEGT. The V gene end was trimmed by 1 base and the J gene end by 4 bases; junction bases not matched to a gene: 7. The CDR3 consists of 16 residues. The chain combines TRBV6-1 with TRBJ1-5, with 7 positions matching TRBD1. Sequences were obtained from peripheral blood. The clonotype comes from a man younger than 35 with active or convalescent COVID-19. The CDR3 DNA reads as TGTGCCAGCAGTGAAGTGCCTCAACAGGGGAATCAGCCCCAGCATTTT. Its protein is CASSEVPQQGNQPQHF.